The 4 T cell receptor beta chains listed next were all sequenced from one sample in a study of cytomegalovirus exposure and HLA in healthy donors. The PCR had 60 Vbeta and 13 Jbeta primers. Measured with immunoSEQ multiplex PCR; TCRdb has only the in-frame clones, and not every one. Of 150,000 to 200,000 clones in the sample, less than 85% were seen once. Sequenced input: PBMCs. These receptors were taken from a man in his fifties or sixties in good health and CMV-seronegative.

The chain links TRBV29-1 to TRBJ2-7, with 9 positions matching TRBD2. Germline CDR1 reads SQVTM; CDR2 reads ANQGSEA. The ends lost 2 bases at V and 3 bases at J; junction bases unmatched: 2. The CDR3 length is 13 residues. The CDR3: CSVELAGDYEQYF. The CDR3 DNA reads TGCAGCGTTGAATTAGCGGGAGACTACGAGCAGTACTTC.

This clone was seen more than once but under ten times. The chain uses TRBV9 and TRBJ2-7; 9 positions agree with TRBD1. Germline V gene data show CDR1 as SGDLS and CDR2 as YYNGEE. Losses at the gene ends were 3 bases for V and 6 bases for J; bases not matched to a gene: 13. The CDR3 totals 16 residues. The CDR3 DNA follows: TGTGCCAGCAGCGAGAGAGGGGACAGGGTCGGGGGCGAGCAGTACTTC. Translation gives CASSERGDRVGGEQYF.

The V gene is TRBV6-1, the J gene TRBJ2-3; TRBD2 might be the D (6 bases). The CDR3 contains 15 residues. Per germline, CDR1 MNHNS and CDR2 SASEGT. Trimming took off 2 bases at V and 2 bases at J, with 11 bases between the two ends. CDR3 sequence: CASSELASLTDTQYF. The CDR3 nucleotides are TGTGCCAGCAGTGAACTAGCGTCACTCACAGATACGCAGTATTTT.

The rearrangement joins TRBV2 to TRBJ2-2, with a weak D call TRBD1 (6 bases). Per germline, CDR1 SNHLY and CDR2 FYNNEI. V lost 6 bases to trimming and J lost 0 bases, with 8 bases between them. CDR3 length: 14 amino acids. The CDR3 sequence is CASRGTTNTGELFF. DNA of the CDR3: TGTGCCAGCAGGGGGACAACGAACACCGGGGAGCTGTTTTTT.